This T cell receptor (beta chain) was found in a study of Graves' ophthalmopathy and Graves' hyperthyroidism. This clonotype was picked up many times. Its antigen remains unknown. The study amplified TCR beta CDR3 regions using RNA transcripts. Scientists carried out first-round RT-PCR using HTBI primers and then a second-round multiplex PCR. TCRdb processed the multiplex PCR reads anew with MiXCR; each CDR3 protein has one entry. The sample has 350,000 to 450,000 distinct CDR3 sequences, about 21% seen once; the top ten hold around 3%. The germline CDR1 and CDR2 sequences are LGHNA and YNFKEQ. V lost 1 base and J lost 1, with 7 bases in between. There are 14 residues in the CDR3. General observations from the study: For separating ophthalmopathy from stable hyperthyroidism, a 13-signature model gave almost 90% sensitivity and roughly 83% specificity. The model predicted progression of ophthalmopathy with a sensitivity of more than 60%, and its specificity was around 72%.

Source material: peripheral blood. This receptor was taken from a woman aged 18-29 years with stable Graves' hyperthyroidism. The rearrangement links TRBV4-2 to TRBJ1-2, with D unresolved. The CDR3 coding sequence is TGTGCCAGCAGCCAAGTGAGCAGTAACTATGGCTACACCTTC. Amino acid sequence: CASSQVSSNYGYTF.